Following are 9 T cell receptor beta chains from one sample sequenced in a study of shared clonotypes between healthy human individuals (dated by TCRdb to the early 2020s). Receptors were amplified or captured by the immunoSEQ multiplex PCR assay. TCRdb's version of the immuneACCESS table is confined to in-frame rearrangements and falls short of the full clone set. An unresolved V gene accounts for under half of the shortfall where checked; the remainder is of unknown origin. Across this sample there are about 2.1 million clones, with 80% to 95% seen only once. Together, the top ten hold 1.5% to 2% of the sample. CD8 naive samples consisted of CD45RO-negative cells that were positively selected for CCR7, yielding a CD45RA+CCR7+ population without TemRA cells. The sequenced material came from naive CD8+ T cells from PBMCs. Interpreted using the paper, the cell subset or site label stands for: CD45RA+CCR7+. The receptors originated from a man aged 18 to 29 in good health. Some clones in this sample may be carry-over from other donors' samples.

V and J are TRBV2 and TRBJ2-7, with 12 bases lining up with TRBD1. The CDR3 consists of 20 residues. Germline V lookup: CDR1 SNHLY, CDR2 FYNNEI. Germline trimming cut 6 bases from V and 0 bases from J; bases unmatched to any gene: 18. DNA of the CDR3: TGTGCCAGCAGGGGAAGTTCGCGGGACAGGGGGCTGGAAAACTCCTACGAGCAGTACTTC. It specifies CASRGSSRDRGLENSYEQYF. Using reference TRBV2 and TRBJ2-7 for the parts outside the CDR3, the full variable domain is EPEVTQTPSHQVTQMGQEVILRCVPISNHLYFYWYRQILGQKVEFLVSFYNNEISEKSEIFDDQFSVERPDGSNFTLKIRSTKLEDSAMYFCASRGSSRDRGLENSYEQYFGPGTRLTVT.

The V and J genes are TRBV10-2 and TRBJ2-5, with TRBD2 as a possible D gene (7 bases). CDR3 length: 13 amino acids. Trimming removed 3 bases from V and 4 bases from J, with 9 bases in between. The V gene's germline CDR1 is WSHSY and CDR2 SAAADI. The CDR3 nucleotides read TGCGCCAGCAGTGACGGGGGGCCAGAGACCCAGTACTTC. Its translation: CASSDGGPETQYF.

This clone was recorded a few times. The sample contains more than one DNA sequence encoding this CDR3. The chain links TRBV27 to TRBJ2-7; D is unclear. The ends were cut back, 0 bases at V and 1 base at J, with 4 bases in the middle. Germline CDR1 and CDR2: MNHEY and SMNVEV (reference sequence). The CDR3 length is 13 residues. CDR3 protein: CASSLSESYEQYF. In DNA form, the CDR3 reads TGTGCCAGCAGTTTATCGGAGTCCTACGAGCAGTACTTC.

V is TRBV28 and J is TRBJ2-6, with D possibly matching TRBD2 (5 bases). The CDR3 runs 18 residues. Germline V lookup: CDR1 MDHEN, CDR2 SYDVKM. Trimming removed 6 bases at V and 0 bases at J, with 18 bases between. CDR3 coding DNA: TGTGCCAGCAGCACGCCCGAGGAGGTAAACTCTGGGGCCAACGTCCTGACTTTC. This sequence encodes CASSTPEEVNSGANVLTF.

V gene TRBV5-1 combines with J gene TRBJ2-6, with a possible D match to TRBD1 (6 bases). Per the germline V gene, CDR1 is SGHRS and CDR2 is YFSETQ. The CDR3 extends over 22 amino acids. V was trimmed by 0 bases and J by 1 base, leaving 26 bases between them. This chain's CDR3 is CASSLVGFGQQHPLSGANVLTF. CDR3 DNA sequence: TGCGCCAGCAGCTTGGTTGGCTTCGGACAGCAGCATCCCCTATCTGGGGCCAACGTCCTGACTTTC.

This clone came up once. The V gene is TRBV7-9, the J gene TRBJ1-2; 7 positions agree with TRBD1. J gave up 5 bases and V 5 bases, and 11 bases lay outside the gene matches. This CDR3 is 15 amino acids long. In germline, CDR1 is SEHNR, CDR2 FQNEAQ (reference sequence). CDR3 DNA sequence: TGTGCCAGCAGCCATACGGGACAGCCCTATTATGGCTACACCTTC. Translation gives CASSHTGQPYYGYTF.

The rearrangement links TRBV6-5 to TRBJ2-5, with D possibly TRBD1 on 5 matching bases. Germline V gene lookup returns CDR1 MNHEY and CDR2 SVGAGI. Trimming left V 10 bases short and J 3 bases short, with 15 bases between. The CDR3 runs to 13 residues. CDR3 amino acids: CAKGFRAEETQYF. DNA for the CDR3: TGTGCCAAGGGTTTCAGGGCCGAAGAGACCCAGTACTTC.

V is TRBV19 and J is TRBJ2-7; the match to TRBD2 covers 12 bases. This CDR3 has 15 residues. V dropped 4 bases and J dropped 6; count of bases not matched to a gene: 7. The germline V gene has CDR1 LNHDA and CDR2 SQIVND (reference sequence). The CDR3 sequence: CASSTELAGGFEQYF. In DNA, the CDR3 is TGTGCCAGTAGTACCGAACTAGCGGGGGGCTTCGAGCAGTACTTC.

The chain combines TRBV4-1 with TRBJ1-2; TRBD1 matches at 8 bases. V trimming: 6 bases; J trimming: 8 bases; junction bases outside the gene matches: 8. The CDR3 covers 13 residues. CDR1 is MGHRA and CDR2 is YSYEKL in the germline V gene. The CDR3 loop reads CASSLDREGGYTF. Here the CDR3 DNA reads TGCGCCAGCAGTCTGGACAGGGAGGGAGGCTACACCTTC.